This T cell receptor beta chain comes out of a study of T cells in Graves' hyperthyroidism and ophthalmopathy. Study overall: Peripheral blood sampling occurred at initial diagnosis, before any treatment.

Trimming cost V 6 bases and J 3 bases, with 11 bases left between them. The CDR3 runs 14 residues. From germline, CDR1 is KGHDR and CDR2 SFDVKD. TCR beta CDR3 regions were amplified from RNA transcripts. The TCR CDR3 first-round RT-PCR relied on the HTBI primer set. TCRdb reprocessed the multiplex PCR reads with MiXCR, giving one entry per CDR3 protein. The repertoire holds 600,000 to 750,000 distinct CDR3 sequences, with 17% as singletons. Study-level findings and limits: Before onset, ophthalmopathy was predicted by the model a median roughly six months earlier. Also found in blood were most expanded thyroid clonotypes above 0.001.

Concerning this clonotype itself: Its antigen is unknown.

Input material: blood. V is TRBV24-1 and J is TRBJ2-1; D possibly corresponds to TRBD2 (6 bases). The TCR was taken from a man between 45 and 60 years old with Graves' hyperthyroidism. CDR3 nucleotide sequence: TGTGCCACCAGTACGGGAGCGAACTACAATGAGCAGTTCTTC. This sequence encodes CATSTGANYNEQFF.